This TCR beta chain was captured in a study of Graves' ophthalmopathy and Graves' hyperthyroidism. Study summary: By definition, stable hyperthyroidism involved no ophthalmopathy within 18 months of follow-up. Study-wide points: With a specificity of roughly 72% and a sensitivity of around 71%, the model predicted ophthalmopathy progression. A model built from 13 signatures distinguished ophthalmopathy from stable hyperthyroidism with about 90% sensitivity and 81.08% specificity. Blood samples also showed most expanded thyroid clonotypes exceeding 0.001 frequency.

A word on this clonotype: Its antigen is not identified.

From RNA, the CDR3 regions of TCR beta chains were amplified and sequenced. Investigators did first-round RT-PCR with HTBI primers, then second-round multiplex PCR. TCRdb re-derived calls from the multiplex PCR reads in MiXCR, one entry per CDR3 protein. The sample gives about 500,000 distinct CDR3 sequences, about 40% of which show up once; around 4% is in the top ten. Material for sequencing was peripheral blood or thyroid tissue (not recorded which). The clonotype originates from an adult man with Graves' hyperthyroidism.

The CDR3 region has the DNA TGTGCCAGCAGTTTATCGCCGGGGATCTATGGCTACACCTTC. Translation: CASSLSPGIYGYTF. J is TRBJ1-2 and V is TRBV27; D not certain. This CDR3 has 14 residues. The V end was cut by 0 bases, the J end by 4 bases, with 9 bases between. CDR1 is MNHEY and CDR2 is SMNVEV in the germline V gene (reference sequence).